A single sample gave rise to the 12 T cell receptor beta chains below, sequenced in a study of blood T cell repertoires in COVID-19. Repertoires were generated with immunoSEQ multiplex PCR, while TCRdb's copy carries only in-frame clones and drops some. The table lists 130,000 or so clones, about 70% of them singletons. The material sequenced was peripheral blood. The receptors derive from a woman between 70 and 85 years old with acute or convalescent COVID-19.

The V gene is TRBV3-1 (or the pseudogene TRBV3-2), the J gene TRBJ2-1, with D maybe TRBD1 (6 bases). Germline V CDR1 and CDR2: LGHDT, YNNKEL (reference sequence). CDR3 length: 16 residues. Trimming removed 4 bases at V and 5 bases at J, with 18 bases between. In nucleotides, the CDR3 is TGTGCCAGCAGCCGCCCACAGGGATCCCTACACAATGAGCAGTTCTTC. Protein sequence: CASSRPQGSLHNEQFF.

The rearrangement uses TRBV2 and TRBJ2-4; no reliable D call. Trimming left V 0 bases short and J 4 bases short, with 7 bases between. Germline V gene lookup returns CDR1 SNHLY and CDR2 FYNNEI. This CDR3 has 14 residues. CDR3 DNA: TGTGCCAGCAGTGAAGCGGGCTCAAAAAACATTCAGTACTTC. Its protein product is CASSEAGSKNIQYF.

The chain is built from TRBV7-9 and TRBJ1-3; tentatively, D is TRBD1 (6 bases). The CDR3 is made up of 16 amino acids. Between the trimmed V and J ends, which lost 5 bases and 0 bases, there was a span of 14 bases. The germline CDR1 and CDR2 sequences are SEHNR and FQNEAQ (reference sequence). CDR3 protein: CASSPLGQSSGNTIYF. Here the CDR3 DNA reads TGTGCCAGCAGCCCCCTCGGACAGAGCTCTGGAAACACCATATATTTT.

In this sample, this clone turned up once. The chain couples TRBV13 to TRBJ1-3; TRBD1 aligns across 7 bases. The CDR3 contains 20 residues. Germline loops: CDR1 PRHDT, CDR2 FYEKMQ (reference sequence). With V trimmed by 2 bases and J by 0 bases, 16 bases remained unmatched. CDR3 in amino acids: CASSLYVRRQGKSSGNTIYF. For the CDR3, the DNA is TGTGCCAGCAGCTTATATGTACGGAGACAGGGTAAAAGCTCTGGAAACACCATATATTTT.

With regard to this clone: Other DNA sequences in this specimen translate into the identical CDR3. This sequence joins TRBV27 and TRBJ1-3; D possibly corresponds to TRBD1 (6 bases). The CDR3 length is 13 residues. V dropped 6 bases and J dropped 1 base, with 7 bases sitting between them. Germline V lookup: CDR1 MNHEY, CDR2 SMNVEV (reference sequence). The DNA for the CDR3 is TGTGCCAGCAGGGACAGTTCTGGAAACACCATATATTTT. Translating gives CASRDSSGNTIYF.

The CDR3 loop reads CASSLASGGAETQYF. The DNA for the CDR3 is TGTGCCAGCAGCTTAGCCAGCGGGGGGGCAGAGACCCAGTACTTC. The chain recombines TRBV7-9 with TRBJ2-5; 10 bases are a match to TRBD2. The V segment lost 0 bases and the J segment 4 bases; nucleotides outside the gene matches: 2. Per germline, CDR1 SEHNR and CDR2 FQNEAQ (reference sequence). There are 15 residues in the CDR3.

The rearrangement uses TRBV5-1 and TRBJ2-3; 10 nucleotides align to TRBD2. The CDR3 sequence is 15 residues long. J gave up 2 bases and V 4 bases, and 4 bases lay outside the gene matches. Germline loops: CDR1 SGHRS, CDR2 YFSETQ. CDR3 coding DNA: TGCGCCAGCAGCATTAGCGGGAGGCCCACAGATACGCAGTATTTT. Translating gives CASSISGRPTDTQYF. The complete variable domain, with remaining parts taken from reference TRBV5-1 and TRBJ2-3, reads KAGVTQTPRYLIKTRGQQVTLSCSPISGHRSVSWYQQTPGQGLQFLFEYFSETQRNKGNFPGRFSGRQFSNSRSEMNVSTLELGDSALYLCASSISGRPTDTQYFGPGTRLTVL.

The chain is built from TRBV2 and TRBJ2-7; no firm D call. The V end was cut by 7 bases, the J end by 2 bases, with 15 bases between. Germline CDR1 and CDR2: SNHLY and FYNNEI. The CDR3 covers 14 residues. CDR3 region: CASNPMRSTYEQYF. CDR3 coding DNA: TGTGCCAGCAATCCCATGAGGTCAACCTACGAGCAGTACTTC.

The genes are TRBV19 and TRBJ2-1; 11 bases fit TRBD2. V dropped 6 bases and J dropped 4; count of bases not matched to a gene: 14. CDR1 LNHDA and CDR2 SQIVND come from the germline V gene (reference sequence). The CDR3 is made up of 18 amino acids. In DNA form, the CDR3 reads TGTGCCAGTAGGGCTATCCCGGCGACTAGCGGGGCGTACAATGAGCAGTTCTTC. Residues: CASRAIPATSGAYNEQFF.

This rearrangement joins TRBV9 to TRBJ2-2; 12 nucleotides line up with TRBD1. Germline assignment: CDR1 SGDLS and CDR2 YYNGEE. Unmatched junction bases numbered 6, after V lost 3 bases and J lost 6 bases. CDR3 length: 16 amino acids. The CDR3 protein is CASSAAGTGGPGELFF. CDR3 DNA sequence: TGTGCCAGCAGCGCCGCCGGGACAGGGGGCCCCGGGGAGCTGTTTTTT.

This clone was counted only a few times. This chain uses TRBV7-2 with TRBJ2-1; no clear D. The V gene lost 0 bases and the J gene lost 6 bases, with 12 bases spanning the gap. CDR3 length: 15 residues. The germline V gene has CDR1 SGHTA and CDR2 FQGNSA. CDR3 DNA sequence: TGTGCCAGCAGCTTAGCCCTTAATCCTAGCAATGAGCAGTTCTTC. Translation: CASSLALNPSNEQFF. Filled out from reference TRBV7-2 and TRBJ2-1, the complete variable domain reads GAGVSQSPSNKVTEKGKDVELRCDPISGHTALYWYRQSLGQGLEFLIYFQGNSAPDKSGLPSDRFSAERTGGSVSTLTIQRTQQEDSAVYLCASSLALNPSNEQFFGPGTRLTVL.

This clone was seen more than once but under ten times. The V call is TRBV19, the J call TRBJ2-1; TRBD2 agrees at 10 bases. Looked up from germline, CDR1 is LNHDA and CDR2 is SQIVND (reference sequence). The length of the CDR3 is 13 residues. Losses at the gene ends were 9 bases for V and 15 bases for J; bases not matched to a gene: 14. CDR3 protein: CASDQRGGLRRFF. In DNA, the CDR3 is TGTGCCAGCGACCAGCGGGGGGGGCTACGACGGTTCTTC.